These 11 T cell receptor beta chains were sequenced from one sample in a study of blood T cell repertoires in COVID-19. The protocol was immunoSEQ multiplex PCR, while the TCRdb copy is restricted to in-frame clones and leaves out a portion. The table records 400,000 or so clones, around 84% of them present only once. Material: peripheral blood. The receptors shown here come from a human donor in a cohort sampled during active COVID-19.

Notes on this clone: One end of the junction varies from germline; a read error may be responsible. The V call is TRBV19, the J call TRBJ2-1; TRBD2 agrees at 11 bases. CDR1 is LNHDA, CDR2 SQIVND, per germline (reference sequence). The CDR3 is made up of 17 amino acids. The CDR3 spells CASSGGLAGIVSNGQFF. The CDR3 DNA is TGTGCCAGTAGTGGCGGACTAGCGGGTATTGTTAGTAATGGGCAGTTCTTC.

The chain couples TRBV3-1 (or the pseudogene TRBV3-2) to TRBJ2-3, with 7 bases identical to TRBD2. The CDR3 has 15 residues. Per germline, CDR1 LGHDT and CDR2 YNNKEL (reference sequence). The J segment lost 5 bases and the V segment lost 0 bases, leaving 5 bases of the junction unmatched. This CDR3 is CASSQEQRGIDTQYF. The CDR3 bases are TGTGCCAGCAGCCAAGAACAGCGGGGAATAGATACGCAGTATTTT.

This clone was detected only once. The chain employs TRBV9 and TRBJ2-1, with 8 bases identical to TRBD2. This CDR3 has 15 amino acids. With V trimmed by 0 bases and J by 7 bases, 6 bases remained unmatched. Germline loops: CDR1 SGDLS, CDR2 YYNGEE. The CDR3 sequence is CASSVGAGGVNEQFF. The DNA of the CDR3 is TGTGCCAGCAGCGTAGGGGCGGGAGGTGTAAATGAGCAGTTCTTC. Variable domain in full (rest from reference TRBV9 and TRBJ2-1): DSGVTQTPKHLITATGQRVTLRCSPRSGDLSVYWYQQSLDQGLQFLIQYYNGEERAKGNILERFSAQQFPDLHSELNLSSLELGDSALYFCASSVGAGGVNEQFFGPGTRLTVL.

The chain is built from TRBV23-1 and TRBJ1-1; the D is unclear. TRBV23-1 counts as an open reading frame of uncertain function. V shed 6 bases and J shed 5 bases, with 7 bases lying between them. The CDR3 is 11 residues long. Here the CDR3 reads CASRTKTEAFF. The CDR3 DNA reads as TGCGCCAGCAGGACAAAGACTGAAGCTTTCTTT.

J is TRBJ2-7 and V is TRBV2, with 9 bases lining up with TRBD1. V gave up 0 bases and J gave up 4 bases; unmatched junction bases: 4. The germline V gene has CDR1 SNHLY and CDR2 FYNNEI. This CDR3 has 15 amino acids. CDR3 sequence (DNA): TGTGCCAGCAGTGAAGCACAGGGGGCTTTTTACGAGCAGTACTTC. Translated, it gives CASSEAQGAFYEQYF.

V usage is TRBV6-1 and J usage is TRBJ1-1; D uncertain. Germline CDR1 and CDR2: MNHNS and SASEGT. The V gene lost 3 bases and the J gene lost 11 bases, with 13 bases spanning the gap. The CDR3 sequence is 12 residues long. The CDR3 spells CASSETGRNAFF. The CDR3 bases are TGTGCCAGCAGTGAGACGGGGAGAAACGCTTTCTTT.

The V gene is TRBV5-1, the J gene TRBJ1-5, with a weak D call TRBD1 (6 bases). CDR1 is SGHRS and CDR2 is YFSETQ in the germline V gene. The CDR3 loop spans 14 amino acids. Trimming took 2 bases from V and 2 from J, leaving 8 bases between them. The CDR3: CASSLQGGNQPQHF. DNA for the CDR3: TGCGCCAGCAGCTTACAGGGAGGCAATCAGCCCCAGCATTTT.

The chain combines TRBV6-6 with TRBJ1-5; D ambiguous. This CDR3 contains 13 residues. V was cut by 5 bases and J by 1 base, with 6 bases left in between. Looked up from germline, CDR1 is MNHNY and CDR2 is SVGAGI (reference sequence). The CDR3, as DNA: TGTGCCAGCAGTCCCTTGAGCAATCAGCCCCAGCATTTT. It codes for CASSPLSNQPQHF.

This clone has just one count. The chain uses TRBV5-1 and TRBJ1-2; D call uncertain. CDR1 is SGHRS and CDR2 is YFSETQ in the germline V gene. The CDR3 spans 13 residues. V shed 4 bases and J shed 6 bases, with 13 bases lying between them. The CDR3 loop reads CASSRGREDGYTF. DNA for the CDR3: TGCGCCAGCAGCCGCGGTAGGGAGGATGGCTACACCTTC.

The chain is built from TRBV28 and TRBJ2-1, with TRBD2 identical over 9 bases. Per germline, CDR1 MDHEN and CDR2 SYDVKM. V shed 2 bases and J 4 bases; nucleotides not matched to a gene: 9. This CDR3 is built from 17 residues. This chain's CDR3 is CASSLPPQAGGYNEQFF. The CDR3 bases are TGTGCCAGCAGTTTACCCCCCCAAGCGGGAGGATACAATGAGCAGTTCTTC.

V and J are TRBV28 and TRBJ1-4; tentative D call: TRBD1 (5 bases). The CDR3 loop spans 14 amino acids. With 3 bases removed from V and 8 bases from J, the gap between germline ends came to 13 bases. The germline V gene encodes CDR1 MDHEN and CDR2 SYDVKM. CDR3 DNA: TGTGCCAGCAGTTTCTCTCGGAGGGGAGAAAAACTGTTTTTT. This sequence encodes CASSFSRRGEKLFF.